The present entry profiles one T cell receptor beta chain with its context. Antigen: not known. Measured with immunoSEQ multiplex PCR; TCRdb has only the in-frame clones, and not every one. The sample includes about 110,000 clones, 70% to 90% of them seen just once. This entry comes from a study of T cell responses to AZD1222 COVID-19 vaccine. V was trimmed by 5 bases and J by 0 bases, leaving 19 bases between them. Per germline, CDR1 SGHTA and CDR2 FQGNSA. The CDR3 totals 17 residues. Findings of the study overall: Unmutated regions of variants are reportedly targeted by nearly half of spike-specific TCRs. The span of vaccine-associated CD4 TCRs extended across spike, with dominance at 160-218 and 743-854. Repertoires in all cases were sampled only once the peak T cell response had passed. Once two AZD1222 doses were given, Spike-specific TCR breadth and depth went up.

The sequence came from an adult in good health. J is TRBJ2-5 and V is TRBV7-2, with a possible D match to TRBD2 (7 bases). The sample consisted of peripheral blood, taken on day 0 of MenACWY control vaccination. The CDR3 DNA reads TGTGCCAGCAGCCCAGGGGCAGCGGGGCCTTACCAAGAGACCCAGTACTTC. This encodes CASSPGAAGPYQETQYF.